This TCR beta chain stems from a study of CD8+CD57+ T cells in acquired aplastic anemia. Study overall: DNA recovered from sorted CD4+ and CD8+ cells had a mean of 3.2 ug.

The template used for profiling TCR beta VDJ and CDR3 was genomic DNA. Each CDR3 protein is one row after TCRdb ran MiXCR on the reads. The data show about 420,000 distinct CDR3 sequences, with roughly 64% seen just once and 4% held by the top ten. This clonotype appeared a few times. Its antigen is as yet unknown. Study results and limitations: Around 30 sequences, all CD8+ CDR3, were shared between patients and controls.

Source material: sorted CD4+, CD8+, or CD8+CD57+ T cells (not recorded which) from PBMCs. The TCR comes from a human donor in good health, serving as a control.

This chain's CDR3 is CASSLALAGGDEQFF. The CDR3, as DNA: TGTGCCAGCAGCTTAGCTCTAGCGGGGGGGGATGAGCAGTTCTTC. The chain couples TRBV7-2 to TRBJ2-1, with TRBD2 identical over 12 bases. V lost 0 bases and J lost 8; bases outside the gene matches: 2. Germline CDR1 is SGHTA and CDR2 is FQGNSA. The CDR3 totals 15 residues.